This T cell receptor (beta chain) was found in a study of CD8 T cells in Susac syndrome. About 0.45 to 1 ug RNA was reverse transcribed with random hexamers. The CDR3 of TCR beta was amplified by immunoSEQ multiplex PCR across 54 Vbeta and 13 Jbeta. MiXCR was run by TCRdb on the immunoSEQ multiplex PCR reads, yielding one entry per CDR3 protein. The table includes 90,000 to 150,000 distinct CDR3 sequences, 85% to 95% detected once. In blood CD8+ and CD4+ T cells, TCR beta underwent sequencing. Bulk CD8+ and CD4+ cells came from magnetic negative isolation; CD8+ TEMRA by FACS. Trimming cost V 5 bases and J 5 bases; bases outside gene matches: 10. Germline V CDR1 and CDR2: MNHEY, SMNVEV (reference sequence). The CDR3 runs 15 residues.

The sequencing input was CD4+ T cells from PBMCs. The chain is built from TRBV27 and TRBJ2-7, with 9 bases fitting TRBD1. The receptor comes from a human donor with multiple sclerosis. The CDR3 bases are TGTGCCAGCAGTCCACAGGACAGGGGAAGGCACGAGCAGTACTTC. This codes for CASSPQDRGRHEQYF.